These 32 T cell receptor beta chains came from one sample sequenced in a study of T cell responses to AZD1222 COVID-19 vaccine. Using immunoSEQ multiplex PCR, the repertoire was profiled, and TCRdb retains in-frame clones only, with some absent. The sample shows about 150,000 clones, about nine tenths of them seen only once. This specimen consisted of peripheral blood, obtained on day 0 of AZD1222 vaccination. The receptors originated from an adult in good health.

This chain links TRBV11-2 with TRBJ1-5; D is ambiguous. Germline CDR1 is SGHAT and CDR2 is FQNNGV. V lost 6 bases, J lost 4 bases, and 22 bases lay in between. This CDR3 has 17 amino acids. Here the CDR3 DNA reads TGTGCCAGCAGATCCTCCCCTAGGCTGGGATTTAATCAGCCCCAGCATTTT. This gives the protein CASRSSPRLGFNQPQHF.

V is TRBV6-5 and J is TRBJ1-4; D may be TRBD1 (6 bases). This CDR3 comprises 15 residues. From germline, CDR1 is MNHEY and CDR2 SVGAGI. V was pared by 0 bases and J by 7 bases, with 12 bases between. CDR3 nucleotides: TGTGCCAGCAGTTACTCCAGGGGTTTTGGTGAAAAACTGTTTTTT. It codes for CASSYSRGFGEKLFF.

The CDR3 spells CASRTLLNPRTGGNQFF. CDR3 nucleotides: TGTGCCAGCAGAACCTTGTTGAACCCCAGGACAGGGGGTAACCAGTTCTTC. V usage is TRBV28 and J usage is TRBJ2-1, with TRBD1 matching 10 bases. V lost 6 bases and J lost 13; bases outside the gene matches: 21. The CDR3 extends over 17 amino acids. Germline V lookup: CDR1 MDHEN, CDR2 SYDVKM.

This chain links TRBV11-2 with TRBJ2-7, with D perhaps TRBD1 (6 bases). Trimming removed 5 bases from V and 1 base from J, with 15 bases in between. Looked up from germline, CDR1 is SGHAT and CDR2 is FQNNGV. CDR3 size: 15 residues. The DNA for the CDR3 is TGTGCCAGCAGCCCCTGGAGACAGGATTCCTACGAGCAGTACTTC. Translated, it gives CASSPWRQDSYEQYF.

The chain couples TRBV28 to TRBJ1-2; D is possibly TRBD1 (6 bases). The germline CDR1 and CDR2 sequences are MDHEN and SYDVKM. With 7 bases removed from V and 0 bases from J, the gap between germline ends came to 12 bases. CDR3 length: 14 amino acids. The CDR3 spells CASILQGANYGYTF. The CDR3 region has the DNA TGTGCCAGCATCCTACAGGGAGCTAACTATGGCTACACCTTC.

This clone was seen only once. The V call is TRBV12-3 or TRBV12-4, the J call TRBJ1-1; D possibly corresponds to TRBD1 (5 bases). This CDR3 is 13 amino acids long. Trimming removed 6 bases at V and 4 bases at J, with 12 bases between. CDR3 sequence (DNA): TGTGCCAGCAGGGTGGGGGGAGGCACTGAAGCTTTCTTT. Amino acids: CASRVGGGTEAFF.

V usage is TRBV6-1 and J usage is TRBJ1-5; weak D call: TRBD1 (5 bases). CDR3 length: 16 residues. Germline V CDR1 and CDR2: MNHNS, SASEGT. Trimming left V 1 base short and J 3 bases short, with 13 bases between. In nucleotides, the CDR3 is TGTGCCAGCAGTGAAGTCGGGGGATCTTACAATCAGCCCCAGCATTTT. It translates to CASSEVGGSYNQPQHF.

This chain links TRBV7-8 with TRBJ2-1, with D unresolved. CDR1 is SGHVS and CDR2 is FQNEAQ in the germline V gene. Trimming removed 1 base at V and 10 bases at J, with 11 bases between. There are 13 residues in the CDR3. Written as DNA, the CDR3 is TGTGCCAGCAGCTTAGGCCCGGGCAGGGAGCAGTTCTTC. This codes for CASSLGPGREQFF.

This clone was seen a single time. The V call is TRBV7-8, the J call TRBJ2-7; perhaps TRBD1 as D (5 bases). The CDR3 consists of 15 residues. Germline V gene sequence: CDR1 SGHVS, CDR2 FQNEAQ. Deletions cut 4 bases from V and 2 bases from J, with 15 bases between. The CDR3 sequence: CASSSRQGKTYEQYF. CDR3 nucleotide sequence: TGTGCCAGCAGCTCTAGGCAGGGAAAGACCTACGAGCAGTACTTC. The variable domain in full, completed from reference TRBV7-8 and TRBJ2-7, reads GAGVSQSPRYKVAKRGQDVALRCDPISGHVSLFWYQQALGQGPEFLTYFQNEAQLDKSGLPSDRFFAERPEGSVSTLKIQRTQQEDSAVYLCASSSRQGKTYEQYFGPGTRLTVT.

The gene calls are TRBV19 and TRBJ1-5, with D perhaps TRBD1 (5 bases). The V end was cut by 5 bases, the J end by 0 bases, with 11 bases between. Germline CDR1 and CDR2: LNHDA and SQIVND (reference sequence). The CDR3 has 15 amino acids. The CDR3 bases are TGTGCCAGTAGTGGGGCAGGACTTAGCAATCAGCCCCAGCATTTT. Residues: CASSGAGLSNQPQHF.

This clone was recorded a few times. The chain couples TRBV3-1 (or the pseudogene TRBV3-2) to TRBJ1-5; D remains unclear. This CDR3 has 15 residues. Germline V gene lookup returns CDR1 LGHDT and CDR2 YNNKEL (reference sequence). V lost 1 base, J lost 5 bases, and 12 bases lay in between. CDR3 loop: CASSQGGRVDQPQHF. The CDR3 coding sequence is TGTGCCAGCAGCCAAGGCGGGAGGGTGGATCAGCCCCAGCATTTT.

The gene calls are TRBV12-3 or TRBV12-4 and TRBJ1-3, with D perhaps matching TRBD1 (5 bases). This CDR3 has 13 residues. With 9 bases removed from V and 1 base from J, the gap between germline ends came to 10 bases. This CDR3 is CASGRGSGNTIYF. CDR3 DNA sequence: TGTGCCAGTGGACGGGGGTCTGGAAACACCATATATTTT.

V is TRBV18 and J is TRBJ2-7; tentative D call: TRBD2 (6 bases). The germline V and J ends were trimmed by 4 bases and 3 bases, with 19 bases remaining between them. This CDR3 has 16 residues. Per germline, CDR1 KGHSH and CDR2 LQKENI. The CDR3, as DNA: TGTGCCAGCTCACGAACACCCGGGAGTCGGGGCTACGAGCAGTACTTC. Residues: CASSRTPGSRGYEQYF.

This clone was seen a handful of times. This chain uses TRBV7-6 with TRBJ1-6; TRBD1 matches 7 bases. CDR3 length equals 16 residues. With 0 bases clipped from V and 1 base from J, the junction kept 0 bases outside the gene matches. Per the germline V gene, CDR1 is SGHVS and CDR2 is FNYEAQ. The CDR3 reads CASSLARGSYNSPLHF. CDR3 sequence (DNA): TGTGCCAGCAGCTTAGCCAGGGGGTCCTATAATTCACCCCTCCACTTT. The full variable domain, its missing parts supplied by reference TRBV7-6 and TRBJ1-6, is GAGVSQSPRYKVTKRGQDVALRCDPISGHVSLYWYRQALGQGPEFLTYFNYEAQQDKSGLPNDRFSAERPEGSISTLTIQRTEQRDSAMYRCASSLARGSYNSPLHFGNGTRLTVT.

The genes are TRBV27 and TRBJ1-1, with 7 bases that match TRBD1. Germline V gene lookup returns CDR1 MNHEY and CDR2 SMNVEV (reference sequence). CDR3 length: 17 amino acids. The J segment lost 5 bases and the V segment lost 3 bases, leaving 15 bases of the junction unmatched. CDR3 in DNA: TGTGCCAGCAGTTTTTCGACAGGGAGGCCGCTAATGACTGAAGCTTTCTTT. Translating it yields CASSFSTGRPLMTEAFF.

This chain joins TRBV5-6 and TRBJ1-5; no firm D call. With 4 bases removed from V and 2 bases from J, the gap between germline ends came to 13 bases. Germline CDR1 SGHDT, CDR2 YYEEEE. This CDR3 comprises 15 residues. CDR3 region: CASSKDPGGNQPQHF. The CDR3 nucleotides are TGTGCCAGCAGCAAGGACCCTGGGGGCAATCAGCCCCAGCATTTT. Combining the CDR3 with reference TRBV5-6 and TRBJ1-5 gives the whole variable domain DAGVTQSPTHLIKTRGQQVTLRCSPKSGHDTVSWYQQALGQGPQFIFQYYEEEERQRGNFPDRFSGHQFPNYSSELNVNALLLGDSALYLCASSKDPGGNQPQHFGDGTRLSIL.

V and J are TRBV6-6 and TRBJ2-3, with D perhaps TRBD1 (5 bases). Germline V gene sequence: CDR1 MNHNY, CDR2 SVGAGI (reference sequence). This CDR3 region has 13 residues. Between the trimmed V and J ends, which lost 1 base and 5 bases, there was a span of 7 bases. The CDR3 DNA is TGTGCCAGCAGTTACTTAGGGGTAGATACGCAGTATTTT. It encodes CASSYLGVDTQYF.

The V gene is TRBV5-1, the J gene TRBJ2-7, with TRBD2 identical over 7 bases. This CDR3 contains 14 residues. Germline CDR1 reads SGHRS; CDR2 reads YFSETQ. J lost 2 bases, V lost 4 bases, and 6 bases had no gene match. The CDR3: CASSKEGTTYEQYF. The DNA for the CDR3 is TGCGCCAGCAGCAAAGAGGGGACTACCTACGAGCAGTACTTC.

The genes are TRBV6-5 and TRBJ1-2; D not resolved. There are 15 residues in the CDR3. V lost 2 bases, J lost 2 bases, and 12 bases lay in between. CDR1 and CDR2 (germline): MNHEY, SVGAGI. The CDR3 coding sequence is TGTGCCAGCAGTTACCTACAAGGGCCGAACTATGGCTACACCTTC. Amino acids: CASSYLQGPNYGYTF.

The count of this clone is one. V and J are TRBV5-6 and TRBJ2-3; possibly TRBD1 for D (5 bases). The CDR3 runs 18 residues. V lost 1 base, J lost 3 bases, and 21 bases lay in between. Germline V gives CDR1 SGHDT, CDR2 YYEEEE. The CDR3 loop reads CASSLRKARQPQTDTQYF. Written as DNA, the CDR3 is TGTGCCAGCAGCTTGCGCAAAGCGAGACAGCCCCAGACAGATACGCAGTATTTT. The full variable domain, completed using reference TRBV5-6 and TRBJ2-3, is DAGVTQSPTHLIKTRGQQVTLRCSPKSGHDTVSWYQQALGQGPQFIFQYYEEEERQRGNFPDRFSGHQFPNYSSELNVNALLLGDSALYLCASSLRKARQPQTDTQYFGPGTRLTVL.

This clone has just one count. V is TRBV7-2 and J is TRBJ2-5; D may match TRBD1 or TRBD2 (6 bases each). The germline V gene encodes CDR1 SGHTA and CDR2 FQGNSA. Trimming took 7 bases from V and 1 from J, leaving 10 bases between them. The length of the CDR3 is 13 residues. CDR3 sequence: CASKGGPQETQYF. CDR3 nucleotides: TGTGCCAGCAAGGGGGGACCCCAAGAGACCCAGTACTTC.

V usage is TRBV19 and J usage is TRBJ2-5; 10 bases fit TRBD2. The CDR3 totals 14 residues. Germline loops: CDR1 LNHDA, CDR2 SQIVND (reference sequence). V was pared by 3 bases and J by 5 bases, with 3 bases of the junction left unmatched. CDR3 residues: CASSMTSGLETQYF. In nucleotides, the CDR3 is TGTGCCAGTAGTATGACTAGCGGGTTGGAGACCCAGTACTTC.

The chain couples TRBV6-4 to TRBJ1-2, with a tentative D call TRBD1 (6 bases). V lost 6 bases to trimming and J lost 2 bases, with 13 bases between them. This CDR3 has 14 amino acids. CDR1 and CDR2 (germline): MRHNA, SNTAGT. The CDR3 sequence: CASSPERGNYGYTF. The DNA for the CDR3 is TGTGCCAGCAGCCCGGAGAGGGGGAACTATGGCTACACCTTC.

The V gene is TRBV28, the J gene TRBJ1-1, with unresolved D. Trimming removed 3 bases from V and 0 bases from J, with 17 bases in between. The V gene's germline CDR1 is MDHEN and CDR2 SYDVKM. The CDR3 is 17 residues long. CDR3 DNA sequence: TGTGCCAGCAGTTTCGCCGTTAGGGTTGGTATGAACACTGAAGCTTTCTTT. This codes for CASSFAVRVGMNTEAFF.

V is TRBV4-1 and J is TRBJ1-3; maybe TRBD1 (5 bases). Between the trimmed V and J ends, which lost 0 bases and 5 bases, there was a span of 8 bases. Germline values: CDR1 MGHRA, CDR2 YSYEKL. The CDR3 runs 14 residues. CDR3: CASSQERGRNTIYF. CDR3 nucleotide sequence: TGCGCCAGCAGCCAAGAACGGGGGAGAAACACCATATATTTT.

V is TRBV6-4 and J is TRBJ2-7; unclear D gene. This CDR3 is 12 amino acids long. Trimming took off 7 bases at V and 6 bases at J, with 13 bases between the two ends. Germline assignment: CDR1 MRHNA and CDR2 SNTAGT. The CDR3 is CASKNCNSEQYF. The DNA for the CDR3 is TGTGCCAGCAAGAACTGTAACTCCGAGCAGTACTTC.

V and J are TRBV7-9 and TRBJ1-1; D might be TRBD1 (6 bases). The V gene lost 5 bases and the J gene lost 5 bases, with 12 bases spanning the gap. CDR1 is SEHNR and CDR2 is FQNEAQ in the germline V gene (reference sequence). The CDR3 extends over 13 amino acids. The CDR3 bases are TGTGCCAGCAGCGGGGGCGGACGGACTGAAGCTTTCTTT. Its protein product is CASSGGGRTEAFF.

The gene calls are TRBV9 and TRBJ1-1; D is unclear. Trimming took off 0 bases at V and 7 bases at J, with 7 bases between the two ends. The germline CDR1 and CDR2 sequences are SGDLS and YYNGEE. The length of the CDR3 is 12 residues. The CDR3 nucleotides read TGTGCCAGCAGCGTAGTTAACGGTGAAGCTTTCTTT. It specifies CASSVVNGEAFF.

The chain carries TRBV7-8 and TRBJ1-1, with 8 bases lining up with TRBD1. CDR3 size: 17 residues. After removal of 4 bases from V and 2 bases from J, the junction contained 12 bases not matched to a gene. Germline V gene lookup returns CDR1 SGHVS and CDR2 FQNEAQ. CDR3 in DNA: TGTGCCAGCAGCTCAACGGACAGGGCTATATCAAACACTGAAGCTTTCTTT. Translating gives CASSSTDRAISNTEAFF.

J is TRBJ2-7 and V is TRBV6-2 or TRBV6-3, with TRBD2 matching 12 bases. The CDR3 loop spans 16 amino acids. Trimming removed 6 bases from V and 2 bases from J; junction bases left unmatched: 8. In germline, CDR1 is MNHEY, CDR2 SVGEGT. CDR3 sequence reads: CASSLPRTSGAYEQYF. For the CDR3, the DNA is TGTGCCAGCAGCCTCCCTAGGACTAGCGGGGCCTACGAGCAGTACTTC.

This clone was seen a handful of times. V gene TRBV2 combines with J gene TRBJ1-3; D call uncertain. Trimming pared 6 bases from V and 4 bases from J, leaving 4 bases between. Germline V gene sequence: CDR1 SNHLY, CDR2 FYNNEI. This CDR3 region has 11 residues. The CDR3 protein is CASSLGNTIYF. In nucleotides, the CDR3 is TGTGCCAGCAGCCTCGGAAACACCATATATTTT.

CDR3: CASSPRGSGSLYNEQFF. The CDR3, as DNA: TGTGCCAGTAGCCCCAGGGGAAGCGGGAGTCTCTACAATGAGCAGTTCTTC. The chain employs TRBV19 and TRBJ2-1; TRBD2 agrees at 8 bases. Looked up from germline, CDR1 is LNHDA and CDR2 is SQIVND (reference sequence). The trim removed 6 bases at V and 3 bases at J, leaving 13 bases unmatched. The CDR3 has 17 residues.